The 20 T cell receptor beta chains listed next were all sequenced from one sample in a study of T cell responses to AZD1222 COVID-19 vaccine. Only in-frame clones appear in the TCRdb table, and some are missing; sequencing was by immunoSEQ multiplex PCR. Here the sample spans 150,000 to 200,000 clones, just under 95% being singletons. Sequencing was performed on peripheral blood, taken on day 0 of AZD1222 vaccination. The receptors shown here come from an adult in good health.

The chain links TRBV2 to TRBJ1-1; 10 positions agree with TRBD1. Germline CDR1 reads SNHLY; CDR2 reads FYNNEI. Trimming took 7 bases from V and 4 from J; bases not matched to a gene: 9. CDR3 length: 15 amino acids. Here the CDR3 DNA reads TGTGCCAGCAAAGAGACAGGGGGCGGTAGCACTGAAGCTTTCTTT. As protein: CASKETGGGSTEAFF.

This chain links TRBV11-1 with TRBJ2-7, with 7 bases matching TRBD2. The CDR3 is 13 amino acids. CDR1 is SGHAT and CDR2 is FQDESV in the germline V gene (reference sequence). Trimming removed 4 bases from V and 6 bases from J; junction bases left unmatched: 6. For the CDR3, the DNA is TGTGCCAGCAGCTGGGGCAGGGAGGGCGAGCAGTACTTC. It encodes CASSWGREGEQYF.

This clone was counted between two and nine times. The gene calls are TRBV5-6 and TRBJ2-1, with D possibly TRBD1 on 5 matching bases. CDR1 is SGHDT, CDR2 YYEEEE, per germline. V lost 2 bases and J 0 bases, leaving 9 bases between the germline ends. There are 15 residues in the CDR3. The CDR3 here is CASSLGASSYNEQFF. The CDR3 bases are TGTGCCAGCAGCTTAGGGGCTAGCTCCTACAATGAGCAGTTCTTC.

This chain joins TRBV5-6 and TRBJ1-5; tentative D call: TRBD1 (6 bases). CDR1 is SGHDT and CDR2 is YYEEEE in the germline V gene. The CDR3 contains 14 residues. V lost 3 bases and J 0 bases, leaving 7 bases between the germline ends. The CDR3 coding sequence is TGTGCCAGCAGCTCGACAGGTAGCAATCAGCCCCAGCATTTT. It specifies CASSSTGSNQPQHF.

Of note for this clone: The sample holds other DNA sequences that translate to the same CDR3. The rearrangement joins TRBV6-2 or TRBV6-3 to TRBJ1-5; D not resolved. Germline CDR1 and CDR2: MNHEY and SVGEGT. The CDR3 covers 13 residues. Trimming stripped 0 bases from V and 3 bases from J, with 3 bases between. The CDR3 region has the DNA TGTGCCAGCAGTTACTCGCACAATCAGCCCCAGCATTTT. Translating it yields CASSYSHNQPQHF.

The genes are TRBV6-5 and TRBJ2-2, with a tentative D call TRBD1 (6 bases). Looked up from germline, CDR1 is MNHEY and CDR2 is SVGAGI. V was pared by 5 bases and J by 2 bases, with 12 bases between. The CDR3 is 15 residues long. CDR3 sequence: CASSRTGQNTGELFF. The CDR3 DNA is TGTGCCAGCAGTCGTACGGGACAAAACACCGGGGAGCTGTTTTTT.

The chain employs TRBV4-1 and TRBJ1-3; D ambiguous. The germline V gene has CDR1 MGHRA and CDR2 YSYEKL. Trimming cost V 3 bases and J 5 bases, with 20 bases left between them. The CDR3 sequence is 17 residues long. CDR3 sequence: CASSHDRASDLRNTIYF. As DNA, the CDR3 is TGCGCCAGCAGCCACGATAGGGCCTCCGATCTTAGAAACACCATATATTTT.

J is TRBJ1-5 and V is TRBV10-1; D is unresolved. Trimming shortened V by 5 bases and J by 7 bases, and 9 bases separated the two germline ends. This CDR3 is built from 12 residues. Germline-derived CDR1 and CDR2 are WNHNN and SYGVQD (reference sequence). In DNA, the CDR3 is TGCGCCAGCAGTCCGGGTCGGCAGCCCCAGCATTTT. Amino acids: CASSPGRQPQHF.

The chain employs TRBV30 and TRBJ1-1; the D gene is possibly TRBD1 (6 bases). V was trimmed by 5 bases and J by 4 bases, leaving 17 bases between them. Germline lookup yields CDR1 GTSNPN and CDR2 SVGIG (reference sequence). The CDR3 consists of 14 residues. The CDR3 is CAWGDPGGGTEAFF. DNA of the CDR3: TGTGCCTGGGGCGACCCGGGGGGCGGCACTGAAGCTTTCTTT.

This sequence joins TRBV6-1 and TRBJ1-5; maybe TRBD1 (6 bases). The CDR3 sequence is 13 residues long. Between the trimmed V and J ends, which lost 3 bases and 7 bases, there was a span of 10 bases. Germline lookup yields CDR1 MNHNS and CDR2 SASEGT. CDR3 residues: CASSDTGYQPQHF. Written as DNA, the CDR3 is TGTGCCAGCAGTGACACAGGGTACCAGCCCCAGCATTTT.

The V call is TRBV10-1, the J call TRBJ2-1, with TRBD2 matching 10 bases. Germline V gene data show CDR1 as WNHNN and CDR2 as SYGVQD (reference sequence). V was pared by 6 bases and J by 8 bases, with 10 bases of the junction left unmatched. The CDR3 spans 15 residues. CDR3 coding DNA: TGCGCCAGCAGGAAAGCGGGAGGGCCTCGCGATGAGCAGTTCTTC. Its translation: CASRKAGGPRDEQFF.

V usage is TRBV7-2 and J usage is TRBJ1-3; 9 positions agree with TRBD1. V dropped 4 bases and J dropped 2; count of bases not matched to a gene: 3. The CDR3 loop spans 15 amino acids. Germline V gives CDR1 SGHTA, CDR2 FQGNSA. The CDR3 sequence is CASSSWTGAGNTIYF. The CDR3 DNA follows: TGTGCCAGCAGCTCTTGGACAGGGGCTGGAAACACCATATATTTT.

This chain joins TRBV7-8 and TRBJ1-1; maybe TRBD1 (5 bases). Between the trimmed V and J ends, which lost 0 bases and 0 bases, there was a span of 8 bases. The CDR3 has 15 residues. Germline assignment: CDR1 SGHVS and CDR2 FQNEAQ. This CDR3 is CASSLARAVNTEAFF. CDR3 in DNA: TGTGCCAGCAGCTTAGCCAGGGCAGTGAACACTGAAGCTTTCTTT.

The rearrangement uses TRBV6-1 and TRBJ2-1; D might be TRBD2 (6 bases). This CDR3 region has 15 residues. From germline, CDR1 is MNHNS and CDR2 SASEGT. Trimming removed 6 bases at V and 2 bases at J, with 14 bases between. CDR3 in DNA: TGTGCCAGCAGGACGGGAGAAGCGGCCTACAATGAGCAGTTCTTC. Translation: CASRTGEAAYNEQFF.

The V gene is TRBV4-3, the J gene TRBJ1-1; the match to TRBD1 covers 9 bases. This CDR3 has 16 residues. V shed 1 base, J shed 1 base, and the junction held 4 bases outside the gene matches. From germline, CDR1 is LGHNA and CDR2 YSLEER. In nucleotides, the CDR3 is TGCGCCAGCAGCCAAGTTGGACAGGGGTGGAACACTGAAGCTTTCTTT. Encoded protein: CASSQVGQGWNTEAFF.

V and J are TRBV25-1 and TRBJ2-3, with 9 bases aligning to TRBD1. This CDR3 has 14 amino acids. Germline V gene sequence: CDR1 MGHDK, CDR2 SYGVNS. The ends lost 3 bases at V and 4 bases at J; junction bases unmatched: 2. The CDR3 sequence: CASSEGQGPDTQYF. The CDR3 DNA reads TGTGCCAGCAGTGAGGGACAGGGACCAGATACGCAGTATTTT.

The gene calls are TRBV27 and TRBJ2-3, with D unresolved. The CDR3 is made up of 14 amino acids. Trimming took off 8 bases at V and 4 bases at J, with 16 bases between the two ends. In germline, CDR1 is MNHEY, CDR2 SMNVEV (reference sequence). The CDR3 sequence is CASRPVFPPDTQYF. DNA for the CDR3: TGTGCCAGCCGACCAGTTTTTCCCCCAGATACGCAGTATTTT.

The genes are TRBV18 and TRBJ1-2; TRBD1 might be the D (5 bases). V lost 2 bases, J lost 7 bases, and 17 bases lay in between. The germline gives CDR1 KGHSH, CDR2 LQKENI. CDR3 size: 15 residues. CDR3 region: CASSPWGSRESGYTF. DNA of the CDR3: TGTGCCAGCTCACCATGGGGGAGCAGGGAGAGTGGCTACACCTTC. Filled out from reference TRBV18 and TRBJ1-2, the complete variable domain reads NAGVMQNPRHLVRRRGQEARLRCSPMKGHSHVYWYRQLPEEGLKFMVYLQKENIIDESGMPKERFSAEFPKEGPSILRIQQVVRGDSAAYFCASSPWGSRESGYTFGSGTRLTVV.

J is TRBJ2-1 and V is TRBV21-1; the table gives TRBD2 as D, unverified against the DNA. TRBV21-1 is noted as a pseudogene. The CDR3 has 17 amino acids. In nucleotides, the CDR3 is TGTGCCAGCAGCAAAGCAGGGACTAGCGGGAACTACAATGAGCAGTTCTTC. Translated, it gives CASSKAGTSGNYNEQFF.

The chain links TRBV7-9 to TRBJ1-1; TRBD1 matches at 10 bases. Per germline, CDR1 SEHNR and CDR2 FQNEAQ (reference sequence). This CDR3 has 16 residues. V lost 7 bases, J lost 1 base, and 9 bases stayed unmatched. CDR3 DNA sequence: TGTGCCAGCACCACCCCGGGACAGGGGCCGAACACTGAAGCTTTCTTT. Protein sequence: CASTTPGQGPNTEAFF. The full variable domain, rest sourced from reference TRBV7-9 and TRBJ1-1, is DTGVSQNPRHKITKRGQNVTFRCDPISEHNRLYWYRQTLGQGPEFLTYFQNEAQLEKSRLLSDRFSAERPKGSFSTLEIQRTEQGDSAMYLCASTTPGQGPNTEAFFGQGTRLTVV.